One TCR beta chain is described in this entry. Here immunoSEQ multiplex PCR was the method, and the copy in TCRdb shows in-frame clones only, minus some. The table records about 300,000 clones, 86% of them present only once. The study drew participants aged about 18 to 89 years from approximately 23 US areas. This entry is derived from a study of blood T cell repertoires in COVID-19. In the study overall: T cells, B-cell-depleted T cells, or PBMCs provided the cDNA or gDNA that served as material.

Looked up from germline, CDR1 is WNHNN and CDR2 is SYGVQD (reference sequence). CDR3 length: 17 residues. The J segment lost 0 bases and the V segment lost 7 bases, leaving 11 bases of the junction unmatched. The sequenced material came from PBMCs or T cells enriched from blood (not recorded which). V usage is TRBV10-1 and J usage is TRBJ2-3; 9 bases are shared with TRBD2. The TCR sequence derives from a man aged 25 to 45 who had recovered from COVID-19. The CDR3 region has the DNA TGCGCCAGCAATAGCGGGGGTCCGAACCCTAGCACAGATACGCAGTATTTT. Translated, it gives CASNSGGPNPSTDTQYF.